This entry lists 12 T cell receptor beta chains sequenced from one sample in a study of regulatory T cells in long-lasting Graves disease. Library construction for TCR beta used iRepertoire HTBI primers and Arm-PCR of CDR3 regions. TCRdb fed the multiplex PCR reads into MiXCR, producing one record per CDR3 protein. The data contain almost 350,000 distinct CDR3 sequences, roughly a fifth of them seen just once; the ten biggest clones take up 29%. Indicated time point: persistent/refractory GD, antithyroid drugs over 5 years with positive TRAb. TCR sequences were obtained from RNA taken from PBMCs. The material was peripheral blood mononuclear cells (PBMCs), obtained when the disease was refractory, from a patient treated with antithyroid drugs. These TCRs come from a female donor with Graves disease.

The rearrangement joins TRBV20-1 to TRBJ2-7; 11 nucleotides agree with TRBD1. Germline assignment: CDR1 DFQATT and CDR2 SNEGSKA (reference sequence). V lost 6 bases to trimming and J lost 7 bases; unmatched junction nucleotides: 8. The CDR3 is made up of 13 amino acids. DNA for the CDR3: TGCAGTGCCCGTGGACAGGGGGCGCGAGAGCAGTACTTC. Translating it yields CSARGQGAREQYF.

The chain uses TRBV3-2 and TRBJ2-2; the table's D call, TRBD2, has no DNA check behind it. TRBV3-2 is a documented pseudogene. The CDR3 is 18 amino acids. The CDR3 is CASSPTGTSGTNTGELFF. The CDR3 DNA is TGTGCCAGCAGCCCGACCGGGACTAGCGGGACGAACACCGGGGAGCTGTTTTTT.

This clonotype was counted ten times or more. The genes are TRBV2 and TRBJ1-2, with TRBD1 matching 9 bases. Germline assignment: CDR1 SNHLY and CDR2 FYNNEI. CDR3 length equals 12 residues. The ends lost 8 bases at V and 10 bases at J; junction bases unmatched: 8. The CDR3 reads CASGQGLDYYTF. In nucleotides, the CDR3 is TGTGCCAGCGGACAGGGGTTGGACTACTACACCTTC.

J is TRBJ1-5 and V is TRBV20-1; TRBD1 is a possible D gene (5 bases). Trimming pared 5 bases from V and 2 bases from J, leaving 19 bases between. This CDR3 comprises 16 residues. The germline V gene has CDR1 DFQATT and CDR2 SNEGSKA (reference sequence). This CDR3 reads CSAAFGGVRRNQPQHF. CDR3 coding DNA: TGCAGTGCTGCGTTCGGGGGGGTGAGACGCAATCAGCCCCAGCATTTT.

This clonotype has a count of ten or more. This chain uses TRBV5-8 with TRBJ2-2, with 9 positions matching TRBD1. CDR3 length: 16 residues. The V gene end was trimmed by 0 bases and the J gene end by 7 bases; junction bases not matched to a gene: 7. CDR1 and CDR2 (germline): SGHTS, YDEGEE. The CDR3 sequence: CASSLGPGQGSGELFF. CDR3 DNA sequence: TGTGCCAGCAGCTTGGGACCGGGACAGGGCAGCGGGGAGCTGTTTTTT. Variable domain in full (rest from reference TRBV5-8 and TRBJ2-2): EAGVTQSPTHLIKTRGQQATLRCSPISGHTSVYWYQQALGLGLQFLLWYDEGEERNRGNFPPRFSGRQFPNYSSELNVNALELEDSALYLCASSLGPGQGSGELFFGEGSRLTVL.

This clonotype was counted only a few times. V gene TRBV4-1 combines with J gene TRBJ2-7, with 7 bases that match TRBD2. With 3 bases clipped from V and 0 bases from J, the junction kept 5 bases outside the gene matches. CDR3 size: 15 residues. The germline gives CDR1 MGHRA, CDR2 YSYEKL. The CDR3 bases are TGCGCCAGCAGCCACCGAACTAGCGACTCCTACGAGCAGTACTTC. Amino acids: CASSHRTSDSYEQYF.

This clonotype was seen at least ten times. The genes are TRBV12-3 or TRBV12-4 and TRBJ2-5, with D perhaps TRBD1 (6 bases). This CDR3 is built from 13 residues. Trimming left V 6 bases short and J 0 bases short, with 8 bases between. The CDR3 spells CASRGTNQETQYF. In DNA, the CDR3 is TGTGCCAGCAGGGGGACAAACCAAGAGACCCAGTACTTC.

This clonotype was found a few times. The CDR3 reads CSVEDPGRDGYTF. DNA of the CDR3: TGCAGCGTTGAAGATCCGGGGCGGGATGGCTACACCTTC. The gene calls are TRBV29-1 and TRBJ1-2; D may be TRBD1 (5 bases). This CDR3 is 13 amino acids long. Germline CDR1 reads SQVTM; CDR2 reads ANQGSEA. The V end was cut by 0 bases, the J end by 6 bases, with 11 bases between.

This clonotype showed up just a few times. The chain recombines TRBV10-3 with TRBJ2-6; D possibly corresponds to TRBD1 (6 bases). V shed 6 bases and J shed 4 bases, with 13 bases lying between them. The CDR3 runs 15 residues. Per the germline V gene, CDR1 is ENHRY and CDR2 is SYGVKD. For the CDR3, the DNA is TGTGCCATCAGGGACAGCCGGGGAGGGGCCAACGTCCTGACTTTC. Translated, it gives CAIRDSRGGANVLTF.

The V and J genes are TRBV9 and TRBJ2-3, with TRBD2 matching 7 bases. V was clipped by 1 base and J by 0 bases; unmatched bases: 2. In germline, CDR1 is SGDLS, CDR2 YYNGEE. The CDR3 totals 15 residues. The CDR3 spells CASSVSGGSTDTQYF. CDR3 DNA sequence: TGTGCCAGCAGCGTATCCGGGGGGAGCACAGATACGCAGTATTTT.

This clonotype was recorded a few times. This chain links TRBV10-3 with TRBJ2-3; 7 nucleotides match TRBD1. Per germline, CDR1 ENHRY and CDR2 SYGVKD. After removal of 3 bases from V and 5 bases from J, the junction contained 5 bases not matched to a gene. CDR3 length equals 14 residues. In DNA form, the CDR3 reads TGTGCCATCAGTGACACAAACAGGGGAGATACGCAGTATTTT. It encodes CAISDTNRGDTQYF.

J is TRBJ1-6 and V is TRBV5-1; 8 bases match TRBD1. This CDR3 region has 15 residues. Germline V gene data show CDR1 as SGHRS and CDR2 as YFSETQ. The ends lost 5 bases at V and 4 bases at J; junction bases unmatched: 5. This chain's CDR3 is CASRDRADYNSPLHF. For the CDR3, the DNA is TGCGCCAGCAGGGACAGGGCCGATTATAATTCACCCCTCCACTTT.